The rows below give T cell receptor beta chains drawn from one sample of a study of shared clonotypes between healthy human individuals. Produced via immunoSEQ multiplex PCR; TCRdb's table is partial and in-frame only. The sample yields millions of clones, around 95% seen once. Sequencing input: naive CD4+ T cells sorted from blood. These receptors were collected from a man between 18 and 29 years old in good health. CDR3s include the opening cysteine and the closing phenylalanine or tryptophan. D genes are given only for firm matches. Clone size appears in some rows only: once, few, many, or a class for an expanded clone.

j_call	v_call	d_call	clone_size	cdr3_nt	cdr3_aa
TRBJ2-1	TRBV11-3	TRBD2	-	TGTGCCAGCAGCCTGGGACTAGCGCCCTACAATGAGCAGTTCTTC	CASSLGLAPYNEQFF
TRBJ1-2	TRBV7-2	-	-	TGTGCCAGCACCGACTTTTATGGCTACACCTTC	CASTDFYGYTF
TRBJ2-1	TRBV4-1	-	-	TGCGCCAGCAGCCAAAGCCAGGCCTACTACAATGAGCAGTTCTTC	CASSQSQAYYNEQFF
TRBJ1-2	TRBV6-5	TRBD1	-	TGTGCCAGCAGTTACTCGGGACAGAGATATGGCTACACCTTC	CASSYSGQRYGYTF
TRBJ1-5	TRBV5-5	-	-	TGTGCCAGCAGCTTGGCGTGGACAGAAATCAATCAGCCCCAGCATTTT	CASSLAWTEINQPQHF
TRBJ1-1	TRBV5-1	-	-	TGCGCCAGCAGCTTGGAACGAATGAACACTGAAGCTTTCTTT	CASSLERMNTEAFF
TRBJ2-2	TRBV4-1	TRBD1	once	TGCGCCAGCAGTCAAACCGGGACAGGGGGCACCGGGGAGCTGTTTTTT	CASSQTGTGGTGELFF
TRBJ2-7	TRBV5-6	TRBD1	few	TGTGCCAGCAGCTCCCGGGACAGGGGAATTTACGAGCAGTACTTC	CASSSRDRGIYEQYF
TRBJ1-3	TRBV11-2	TRBD1	-	TGTGCCAGCAGCTCCGACAGGGTTGGAAACACCATATATTTT	CASSSDRVGNTIYF
TRBJ2-2	TRBV5-1	TRBD1	-	TGCGCCAGCAGCATAACAGGGGTATCGGGAACCGGGGAGCTGTTTTTT	CASSITGVSGTGELFF
TRBJ1-1	TRBV27	-	-	TGTGCCAGCAGTGCGAGACAGGTTGGGATGAACACTGAAGCTTTCTTT	CASSARQVGMNTEAFF
TRBJ1-4	TRBV6-5	-	-	TGTGCCAGCAGTTACAATTCCGTAGGGGGAAATGAAAAACTGTTTTTT	CASSYNSVGGNEKLFF
TRBJ1-1	TRBV18	-	-	TGTGCCAGCTCACCACCGGGGACACCGAACACTGAAGCTTTCTTT	CASSPPGTPNTEAFF
TRBJ2-3	TRBV4-2	TRBD2	once	TGTGCCAGCAGCCAAGATAAAGCGGGAAGCGGCACAGATACGCAGTATTTT	CASSQDKAGSGTDTQYF
TRBJ1-3	TRBV10-1	-	-	TGCGCCAGCAGTGAAGGCAGGGGTGGAAACACCATATATTTT	CASSEGRGGNTIYF
TRBJ1-3	TRBV5-3	-	-	TGTGCCAGAAGCTTGGCGAGGCGGCGGACCTCTGATGGAAACACCATATATTTT	CARSLARRRTSDGNTIYF
TRBJ2-3	TRBV6-1	-	-	TGTGCCAGCAGTGGGGCGGGGCAGGGGGATACGCAGTATTTT	CASSGAGQGDTQYF
TRBJ1-3	TRBV2	TRBD1	once	TGTGCCAGCAGTTATACAGGGGTGGGAAACTCTGGAAACACCATATATTTT	CASSYTGVGNSGNTIYF
TRBJ2-1	TRBV27	TRBD2	-	TGTGCCAGCAGTCCATGGGGTCTAGCGGGAGGGAATGAGCAGTTCTTC	CASSPWGLAGGNEQFF
TRBJ2-5	TRBV5-1	-	-	TGCGCCAGCAGCTTTGGCGGGCAAGAGACCCAGTACTTC	CASSFGGQETQYF
TRBJ2-7	TRBV6-4	-	-	TGTGCCAGCAGTGCCATCGCCGTGGACTTC	CASSAIAVDF
TRBJ2-7	TRBV5-1	-	-	TGCGCCAGCAGCTGGGACCGTGGGTACGAGCAGTACTTC	CASSWDRGYEQYF
TRBJ1-2	TRBV27	TRBD1	-	TGTGCCAGCAGTATACCGACAGGGGATACCTATGGCTACACCTTC	CASSIPTGDTYGYTF
TRBJ2-7	TRBV18	-	-	TGTGCCAGCTCACTTGGTGGGGCCACATACGAGCAGTACTTC	CASSLGGATYEQYF
TRBJ1-3	TRBV19	-	-	TGTGCCAGTAGGAGTTCCGGCCCTGGAAACACCATATATTTT	CASRSSGPGNTIYF
TRBJ2-2	TRBV9	-	-	TGTGCCAGCAGTCCGACTTCCGGGAGAGGTACCGGGGAGCTGTTTTTT	CASSPTSGRGTGELFF